The rows below give T cell receptor beta chains drawn from one sample of a study of T cell responses to AZD1222 COVID-19 vaccine. Libraries were prepared by immunoSEQ multiplex PCR; TCRdb keeps only in-frame clonotypes and omits some of them. The repertoire holds some 92,000 clones, with 91% as singletons. Specimen: peripheral blood, collected on day 0 of AZD1222 vaccination. The receptors originated from an adult in good health. CDR3s include the opening cysteine and the closing phenylalanine or tryptophan. A D gene is named only where the DNA matches it firmly. Some rows mark clone size as missing; the rest say once, few, many or name a class of expanded clone.

size,D,J,V,CDR3,DNA
once,TRBD2,TRBJ2-7,TRBV9,CASSDMSGGSSYEQYF,TGTGCCAGCAGCGACATGAGCGGGGGTAGCTCCTACGAGCAGTACTTC
-,-,TRBJ2-1,TRBV11-2,CASSLDGGEQFF,TGTGCCAGCAGCTTAGATGGTGGTGAGCAGTTCTTC
-,-,TRBJ2-6,TRBV7-9,CASGGANVLTF,TGTGCCAGCGGTGGGGCCAACGTCCTGACTTTC
few,-,TRBJ1-3,TRBV20-1,CSARVVDTIYF,TGCAGTGCTAGAGTCGTGGACACCATATATTTT
-,-,TRBJ1-3,TRBV27,CASSSSSSGNTIYF,TGTGCCAGCAGTTCCAGTAGCTCTGGAAACACCATATATTTT
-,-,TRBJ1-1,TRBV7-2,CASSYQPGGMNTEAFF,TGTGCCAGCAGCTACCAACCCGGGGGCATGAACACTGAAGCTTTCTTT
-,-,TRBJ2-5,TRBV9,CASSTRGVLETQYF,TGTGCCAGCAGCACGAGGGGGGTCCTCGAGACCCAGTACTTC
-,-,TRBJ1-3,TRBV19,CASSLKDSGNTIYF,TGTGCCAGCTCCCTGAAAGACTCTGGAAACACCATATATTTT
-,-,TRBJ1-6,TRBV12-3/TRBV12-4,CASSLVVGSPLHF,TGTGCCAGCAGTTTGGTTGTGGGGTCACCCCTCCACTTT
few,TRBD1,TRBJ1-1,TRBV25-1,CASSVGDRGQTEAFF,TGTGCCAGCAGTGTGGGAGACAGGGGGCAAACTGAAGCTTTCTTT
-,-,TRBJ2-5,TRBV3-1/TRBV3-2,CASSQKGETQYF,TGTGCCAGCAGCCAAAAGGGGGAGACCCAGTACTTC
-,-,TRBJ2-3,TRBV6-5,CASSFRTFTDTQYF,TGTGCCAGCAGTTTTAGGACGTTCACAGATACGCAGTATTTT
-,-,TRBJ1-5,TRBV29-1,CSVSGSNSNQPQHF,TGCAGCGTCTCAGGCAGTAATAGCAATCAGCCCCAGCATTTT
-,TRBD1,TRBJ2-2,TRBV18,CASSSDRVATGELFF,TGTGCCAGCTCATCCGACAGGGTGGCGACCGGGGAGCTGTTTTTT
-,TRBD1,TRBJ2-7,TRBV28,CASSPSTGTLYEQYF,TGTGCCAGCAGTCCTTCGACAGGGACGCTTTACGAGCAGTACTTC
-,-,TRBJ2-2,TRBV19,CASSVSYAGDSTGELFF,TGTGCCAGTAGTGTTTCATACGCAGGAGACTCTACCGGGGAGCTGTTTTTT
-,-,TRBJ2-1,TRBV20-1,CSASSGFKNEQFF,TGCAGTGCTAGTTCGGGGTTCAAAAATGAGCAGTTCTTC
-,-,TRBJ1-1,TRBV4-2,CASSQEGVLMNTEAFF,TGTGCCAGCAGCCAAGAAGGGGTCCTCATGAACACTGAAGCTTTCTTT
-,-,TRBJ1-5,TRBV2,CASSQGQQSNQPQHF,TGTGCCAGCAGCCAAGGACAGCAGAGCAATCAGCCCCAGCATTTT
few,TRBD1,TRBJ2-3,TRBV6-2/TRBV6-3,CASTPGQRSTDTQYF,TGTGCCAGCACCCCGGGACAGAGAAGCACAGATACGCAGTATTTT
-,-,TRBJ2-1,TRBV7-3,CASSEGHYNEQFF,TGTGCCAGCTCCGAAGGGCATTACAATGAGCAGTTCTTC
-,-,TRBJ2-5,TRBV10-1,CASSPGPTRTQYF,TGCGCCAGCAGCCCAGGACCCACCCGGACCCAGTACTTC
-,-,TRBJ2-2,TRBV13,CASSLFQASTGELFF,TGTGCCAGCAGCTTATTCCAGGCGTCCACCGGGGAGCTGTTTTTT
-,-,TRBJ1-3,TRBV19,CASSKDRLGNTIYF,TGTGCCAGTAGCAAGGACAGACTGGGAAACACCATATATTTT
-,-,TRBJ1-2,TRBV12-5,CASGLVLGYTF,TGTGCTAGTGGTTTGGTACTTGGCTACACCTTC
-,-,TRBJ1-1,TRBV9,CASSVGNSEAFF,TGTGCCAGCAGCGTAGGAAACTCTGAAGCTTTCTTT
-,-,TRBJ2-1,TRBV11-2,CASSPPWQGGDEQFF,TGTGCCAGCAGCCCACCCTGGCAGGGCGGGGATGAGCAGTTCTTC
-,TRBD2,TRBJ2-1,TRBV7-9,CASSLVRGGRRYNEQFF,TGTGCCAGCAGCTTAGTGCGGGGCGGGAGACGCTACAATGAGCAGTTCTTC
-,TRBD1,TRBJ1-4,TRBV9,CASTRDRGDEKLFF,TGTGCCAGCACCCGAGACAGGGGTGACGAAAAACTGTTTTTT
-,-,TRBJ1-1,TRBV18,CASSSTAGDTEAFF,TGTGCCAGCTCATCCACTGCCGGGGACACTGAAGCTTTCTTT
-,TRBD1,TRBJ1-2,TRBV28,CASSFVGTGAHYGYTF,TGTGCCAGCAGTTTCGTCGGGACAGGGGCTCACTATGGCTACACCTTC
-,-,TRBJ1-1,TRBV2,CASMGDRTLNTEAFF,TGTGCCAGCATGGGAGACAGAACCCTGAACACTGAAGCTTTCTTT
-,-,TRBJ1-5,TRBV5-5,CASSLEGHGDQPQHF,TGTGCCAGCAGCTTGGAAGGGCACGGTGATCAGCCCCAGCATTTT
-,-,TRBJ2-4,TRBV7-8,CASSTLTLAKNIQYF,TGTGCCAGCAGCACCCTGACGCTAGCCAAAAACATTCAGTACTTC
-,TRBD1,TRBJ2-7,TRBV7-3,CASSRPGQGYHEQYF,TGTGCCAGCAGCCGTCCAGGACAGGGGTACCACGAGCAGTACTTC
-,TRBD1,TRBJ2-7,TRBV30,CAWTGGYEQYF,TGTGCCTGGACAGGGGGCTACGAGCAGTACTTC
-,-,TRBJ2-5,TRBV19,CASSPQATSSETQYF,TGTGCCAGTAGTCCCCAGGCCACTAGTTCCGAGACCCAGTACTTC
-,-,TRBJ1-5,TRBV7-2,CASSLVGGALGNQPQHF,TGTGCCAGCAGCTTAGTTGGTGGGGCCCTGGGCAATCAGCCCCAGCATTTT
-,TRBD1,TRBJ2-2,TRBV9,CASSAKLDRGPTGELFF,TGTGCCAGCAGCGCCAAATTAGACAGGGGGCCCACCGGGGAGCTGTTTTTT
-,TRBD2,TRBJ2-7,TRBV5-1,CASSLQGGGGSYEQYF,TGCGCCAGCAGCTTGCAGGGCGGGGGGGGTTCCTACGAGCAGTACTTC
few,-,TRBJ2-3,TRBV29-1,CSAANVATDTQYF,TGCAGCGCCGCTAATGTGGCCACAGATACGCAGTATTTT
-,TRBD1,TRBJ1-1,TRBV4-3,CASSQEPQGANTEAFF,TGCGCCAGCAGCCAAGAACCCCAGGGGGCTAACACTGAAGCTTTCTTT
-,-,TRBJ1-5,TRBV2,CASGRDSNQPQHF,TGTGCCAGCGGTAGGGATAGCAATCAGCCCCAGCATTTT
-,-,TRBJ2-2,TRBV6-5,CASSSDTNTGELFF,TGTGCCAGCAGTTCCGACACGAACACCGGGGAGCTGTTTTTT
-,-,TRBJ1-6,TRBV21-1,CASSNFTSDRGTERRDSPLHF,TGTGCCAGCAGCAATTTTACCTCCGATCGGGGAACGGAACGGAGGGATTCACCCCTCCACTTT
-,TRBD1,TRBJ1-6,TRBV2,CASSEDRVPSPLHF,TGTGCCAGCAGTGAGGACAGGGTCCCTTCACCCCTCCACTTT
-,TRBD1,TRBJ1-2,TRBV4-3,CASSQDRPPTGGSYGYTF,TGCGCCAGCAGCCAAGATCGTCCCCCCACAGGGGGCTCCTATGGCTACACCTTC